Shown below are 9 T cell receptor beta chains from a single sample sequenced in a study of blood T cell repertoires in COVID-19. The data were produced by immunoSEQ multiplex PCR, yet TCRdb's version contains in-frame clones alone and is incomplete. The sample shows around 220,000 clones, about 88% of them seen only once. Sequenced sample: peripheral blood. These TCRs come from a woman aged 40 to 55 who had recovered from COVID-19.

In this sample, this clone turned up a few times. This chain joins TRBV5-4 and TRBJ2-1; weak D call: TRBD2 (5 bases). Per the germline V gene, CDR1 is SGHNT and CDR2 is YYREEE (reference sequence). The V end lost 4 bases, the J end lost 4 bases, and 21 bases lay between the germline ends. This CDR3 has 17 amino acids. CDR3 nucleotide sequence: TGTGCCAGCAGCCCCTACGGCTTGGCGGGTTCATACAATGAGCAGTTCTTC. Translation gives CASSPYGLAGSYNEQFF.

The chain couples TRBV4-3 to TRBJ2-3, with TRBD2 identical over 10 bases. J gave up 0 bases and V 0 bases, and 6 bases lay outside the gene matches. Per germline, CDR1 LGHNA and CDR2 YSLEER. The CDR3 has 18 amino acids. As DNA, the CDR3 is TGCGCCAGCAGCCAAGATAGGCGACTAGCGGGCAGCACAGATACGCAGTATTTT. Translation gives CASSQDRRLAGSTDTQYF.

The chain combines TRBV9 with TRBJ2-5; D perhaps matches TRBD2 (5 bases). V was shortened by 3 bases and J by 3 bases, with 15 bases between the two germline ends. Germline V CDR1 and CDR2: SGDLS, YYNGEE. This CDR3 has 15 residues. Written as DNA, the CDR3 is TGTGCCAGCAGCGGGGGAATGGGAGCGGAAGAGACCCAGTACTTC. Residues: CASSGGMGAEETQYF.

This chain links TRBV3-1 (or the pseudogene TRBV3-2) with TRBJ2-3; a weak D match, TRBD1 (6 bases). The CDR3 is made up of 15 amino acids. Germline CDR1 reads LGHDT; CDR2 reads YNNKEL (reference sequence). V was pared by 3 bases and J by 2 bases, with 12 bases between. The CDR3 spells CASSHRQGNTDTQYF. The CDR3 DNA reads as TGTGCCAGCAGCCATCGTCAGGGGAACACAGATACGCAGTATTTT.

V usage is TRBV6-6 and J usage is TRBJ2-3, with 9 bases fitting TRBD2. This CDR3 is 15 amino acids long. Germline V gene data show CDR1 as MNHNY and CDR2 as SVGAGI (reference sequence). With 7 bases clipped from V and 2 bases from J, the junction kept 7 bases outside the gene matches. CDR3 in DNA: TGTGCCAGCAAGGTAGCGGGGGCAAACACAGATACGCAGTATTTT. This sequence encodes CASKVAGANTDTQYF.

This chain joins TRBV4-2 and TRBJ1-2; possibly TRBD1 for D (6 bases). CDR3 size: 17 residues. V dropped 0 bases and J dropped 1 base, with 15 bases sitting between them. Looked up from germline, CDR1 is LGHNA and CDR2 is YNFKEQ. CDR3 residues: CASSQDRDVGHNYGYTF. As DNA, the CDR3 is TGTGCCAGCAGCCAAGATAGGGACGTGGGACATAACTATGGCTACACCTTC.

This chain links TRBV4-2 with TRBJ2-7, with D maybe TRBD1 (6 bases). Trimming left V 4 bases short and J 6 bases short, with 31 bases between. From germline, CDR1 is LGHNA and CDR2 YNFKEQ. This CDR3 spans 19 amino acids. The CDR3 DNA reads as TGTGCCAGCAGCCGCAACCCCCAAGGCGGAGGACAGCTGATATCCGAGCAGTACTTC. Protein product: CASSRNPQGGGQLISEQYF.

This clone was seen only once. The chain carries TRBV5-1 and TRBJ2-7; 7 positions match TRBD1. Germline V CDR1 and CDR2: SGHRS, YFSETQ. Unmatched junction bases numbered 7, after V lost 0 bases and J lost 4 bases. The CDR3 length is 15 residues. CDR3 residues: CASSLVQGTKYEQYF. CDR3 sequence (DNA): TGCGCCAGCAGCTTGGTACAGGGGACAAAGTACGAGCAGTACTTC.

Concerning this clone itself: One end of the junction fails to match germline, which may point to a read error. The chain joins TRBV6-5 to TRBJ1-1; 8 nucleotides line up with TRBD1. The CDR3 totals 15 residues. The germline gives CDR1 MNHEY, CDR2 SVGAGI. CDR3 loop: CASRYYRGMNTEAFF. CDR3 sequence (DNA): TGTGCCAGCAGATACTACAGGGGGATGAACACTGAAGCTTTCTTT.